The 18 T cell receptor beta chains below all came from one sample that was sequenced in a study of CD8 T cells in ankylosing spondylitis. Study-level points and caveats: Among TCR beta sequences, a motif of several highly homologous variants appeared characteristic of ankylosing spondylitis blood.

Antigen specificity for these receptors is unknown. Via MiXCR, TCRdb re-called the 5' RACE reads, giving one row per CDR3 protein. The table has some 220,000 distinct CDR3 sequences, 7% to 8% seen once. Material: blood, either unsorted or a sorted T cell fraction (not recorded which). These receptors were collected from a male donor with ankylosing spondylitis.

This clonotype showed up many times. This sequence joins TRBV20-1 and TRBJ2-5, with D uncertain. The germline V gene encodes CDR1 DFQATT and CDR2 SNEGSKA (reference sequence). The CDR3 is 14 amino acids. V lost 2 bases and J lost 5, with 15 bases in between. CDR3 loop: CSARSSPIGETQYF. As DNA, the CDR3 is TGCAGTGCTAGAAGTTCACCGATAGGGGAGACCCAGTACTTC.

This clonotype has more than one count but fewer than ten. V and J are TRBV9 and TRBJ2-5, with D maybe TRBD2 (7 bases). V was shortened by 5 bases and J by 2 bases, with 16 bases between the two germline ends. CDR3 length equals 15 residues. Germline values: CDR1 SGDLS, CDR2 YYNGEE. The CDR3 region is CASSLGGGPQETQYF. Written as DNA, the CDR3 is TGTGCCAGCAGTTTGGGGGGGGGCCCGCAAGAGACCCAGTACTTC. The entire variable domain, with the rest obtained from reference TRBV9 and TRBJ2-5, is as follows: DSGVTQTPKHLITATGQRVTLRCSPRSGDLSVYWYQQSLDQGLQFLIQYYNGEERAKGNILERFSAQQFPDLHSELNLSSLELGDSALYFCASSLGGGPQETQYFGPGTRLLVL.

At least ten counts were recorded for this clonotype. Here the CDR3 DNA reads TGCAGCGTGAAAGACAGCTACGAGCAGTACTTC. Amino acid sequence: CSVKDSYEQYF. This rearrangement joins TRBV29-1 to TRBJ2-7, with D maybe TRBD1 (5 bases). CDR1 is SQVTM, CDR2 ANQGSEA, per germline. The ends were cut back, 6 bases at V and 3 bases at J, with 9 bases in the middle. This CDR3 is 11 amino acids long.

This chain connects TRBV2 to TRBJ2-1; D ambiguous. Per the germline V gene, CDR1 is SNHLY and CDR2 is FYNNEI. Trimming pared 2 bases from V and 9 bases from J, leaving 8 bases between. This CDR3 spans 12 amino acids. CDR3 in DNA: TGTGCCAGCAGTGAATTGGTCCCTGAGCAGTTCTTC. This sequence encodes CASSELVPEQFF. Full variable domain (outside the CDR3, taken from reference TRBV2 and TRBJ2-1): EPEVTQTPSHQVTQMGQEVILRCVPISNHLYFYWYRQILGQKVEFLVSFYNNEISEKSEIFDDQFSVERPDGSNFTLKIRSTKLEDSAMYFCASSELVPEQFFGPGTRLTVL.

This clonotype occurred many times. The chain couples TRBV20-1 to TRBJ2-1, with D tentatively TRBD1 or TRBD2 (6 bases each). V lost 3 bases and J lost 2, with 8 bases in between. The CDR3 consists of 13 residues. The V gene's germline CDR1 is DFQATT and CDR2 SNEGSKA (reference sequence). As DNA, the CDR3 is TGCAGTGCTAGCGGGGGCCCCTACAATGAGCAGTTCTTC. It encodes CSASGGPYNEQFF.

This sequence joins TRBV7-9 and TRBJ1-6, with 7 nucleotides matching TRBD1. CDR3 length equals 15 residues. CDR1 is SEHNR, CDR2 FQNEAQ, per germline (reference sequence). V lost 1 base and J lost 6; bases outside the gene matches: 3. CDR3 in amino acids: CASSLVTGSNSPLHF. CDR3 in DNA: TGTGCCAGCAGCTTAGTGACAGGGTCTAATTCACCCCTCCACTTT.

Ten or more counts support this clonotype. The V call is TRBV27, the J call TRBJ1-2, with TRBD1 matching over 9 bases. The CDR3 runs to 13 residues. Trimming cost V 2 bases and J 10 bases; bases outside gene matches: 5. CDR1 and CDR2 (germline): MNHEY, SMNVEV (reference sequence). This CDR3 reads CASSLRGQGLYTF. As DNA, the CDR3 is TGTGCCAGCAGTTTAAGGGGACAGGGACTCTACACCTTC.

This clonotype was counted at least ten times. This chain uses TRBV7-9 with TRBJ2-7; D may be TRBD1 or TRBD2 (5 bases each). CDR1 and CDR2 (germline): SEHNR, FQNEAQ (reference sequence). The V end lost 8 bases, the J end lost 2 bases, and 10 bases lay between the germline ends. The length of the CDR3 is 12 residues. In DNA form, the CDR3 reads TGTGCCAGCGGGACGGGAACCTACGAGCAGTACTTC. Amino acid sequence: CASGTGTYEQYF.

This clonotype was observed at least ten times. V gene TRBV3-1 combines with J gene TRBJ2-4; maybe TRBD1 (6 bases). CDR1 is LGHDT, CDR2 YNNKEL, per germline (reference sequence). V was clipped by 5 bases and J by 6 bases, with 11 bases between them. This CDR3 contains 13 residues. CDR3 in DNA: TGTGCCAGCAGCGAAGGACAGATAAACATTCAGTACTTC. Translated: CASSEGQINIQYF.

This clonotype was seen at least ten times. This chain joins TRBV27 and TRBJ2-5, with TRBD1 matching 9 bases. With 6 bases clipped from V and 5 bases from J, the junction kept 10 bases outside the gene matches. CDR1 is MNHEY, CDR2 SMNVEV, per germline (reference sequence). The CDR3 runs 15 residues. CDR3 DNA: TGTGCCAGCAGCCGAACAGGGGGCATGCCGGAGACCCAGTACTTC. Encoded protein: CASSRTGGMPETQYF.

This clonotype was seen a handful of times. The chain uses TRBV7-6 and TRBJ2-1; 7 nucleotides line up with TRBD2. With 5 bases clipped from V and 3 bases from J, the junction kept 7 bases outside the gene matches. Looked up from germline, CDR1 is SGHVS and CDR2 is FNYEAQ. This CDR3 region has 15 residues. The CDR3 nucleotides read TGTGCCAGCAGCCCCCTAGCGGAGGTCTACAATGAGCAGTTCTTC. It translates to CASSPLAEVYNEQFF.

This clonotype was detected many times. The V gene is TRBV7-2, the J gene TRBJ2-3; the D gene is possibly TRBD1 (5 bases). V dropped 0 bases and J dropped 2 bases, with 18 bases sitting between them. The CDR3 has 18 residues. Per germline, CDR1 SGHTA and CDR2 FQGNSA. The CDR3 nucleotides are TGTGCCAGCAGCTTAGCAGCTAGGGGAACTCTAGACACAGATACGCAGTATTTT. Translation: CASSLAARGTLDTDTQYF.

The table lists this clonotype with a count of one. The V and J genes are TRBV19 and TRBJ1-5; 7 positions match TRBD1. The V gene's germline CDR1 is LNHDA and CDR2 SQIVND (reference sequence). With 3 bases clipped from V and 0 bases from J, the junction kept 5 bases outside the gene matches. The CDR3 runs 16 residues. Here the CDR3 DNA reads TGTGCCAGTAGTATCTGGACAGGATATAGCAATCAGCCCCAGCATTTT. Translated: CASSIWTGYSNQPQHF.

This clonotype was detected ten times or more. This sequence joins TRBV29-1 and TRBJ2-5, with 10 nucleotides matching TRBD2. Germline trimming cut 3 bases from V and 2 bases from J; bases unmatched to any gene: 6. CDR1 is SQVTM, CDR2 ANQGSEA, per germline. The CDR3 runs 15 residues. The CDR3 bases are TGCAGCGTTGACTCTAGCGGGAGTAGACAAGAGACCCAGTACTTC. Its translation: CSVDSSGSRQETQYF. Drawing the rest from reference TRBV29-1 and TRBJ2-5, the complete variable domain is SAVISQKPSRDICQRGTSLTIQCQVDSQVTMMFWYRQQPGQSLTLIATANQGSEATYESGFVIDKFPISRPNLTFSTLTVSNMSPEDSSIYLCSVDSSGSRQETQYFGPGTRLLVL.

There are many counts of this clonotype. The chain uses TRBV6-5 and TRBJ2-7; possibly TRBD1 or TRBD2 for D (5 bases each). Germline CDR1 is MNHEY and CDR2 is SVGAGI. Trimming shortened V by 4 bases and J by 2 bases, and 18 bases separated the two germline ends. The CDR3 covers 16 residues. The CDR3 DNA is TGTGCCAGCAGTTTCCTCCGGGACGGAACTGCCTACGAGCAGTACTTC. Translated, it gives CASSFLRDGTAYEQYF.

In this sample, this clonotype turned up many times. The CDR3: CASGTSGFYEQYF. The CDR3 nucleotides read TGCGCCAGCGGGACTAGCGGCTTTTACGAGCAGTACTTC. The rearrangement joins TRBV10-2 to TRBJ2-7; 11 nucleotides agree with TRBD2. The CDR3 has 13 amino acids. Trimming took 8 bases from V and 4 from J; bases not matched to a gene: 4. Germline CDR1 and CDR2: WSHSY and SAAADI.

At least ten counts were recorded for this clonotype. The CDR3 region is CASSWSTAYNEQFF. DNA of the CDR3: TGTGCCAGCAGTTGGTCGACAGCCTACAATGAGCAGTTCTTC. This rearrangement joins TRBV6-2 or TRBV6-3 to TRBJ2-1; D perhaps matches TRBD1 (5 bases). The V end lost 4 bases, the J end lost 2 bases, and 9 bases lay between the germline ends. In germline, CDR1 is MNHEY, CDR2 SVGEGT. The CDR3 sequence is 14 residues long.

To note about this clonotype: With a much larger clone just one base away, this may be a read error. This chain connects TRBV27 to TRBJ2-7; 8 bases align to TRBD2. CDR3 length: 15 residues. CDR1 is MNHEY and CDR2 is SMNVEV in the germline V gene (reference sequence). The CDR3 region has the DNA TGTGCCATCAGTCTTCAACTAGCGGCCCCCTACGAGCAGTACTTC. It encodes CAISLQLAAPYEQYF.